These T cell receptor beta chains were read from a single sample in a study of T cells after yellow fever vaccination. Via MiXCR, TCRdb re-called the 5' RACE reads, giving one row per CDR3 protein. The sample carries a few hundred thousand distinct CDR3 sequences, 11% recorded once. This sample comprised PBMCs, obtained on the day of the first yellow fever vaccination. These receptors came from a young man who received the YFV17D yellow fever vaccine. CDR3s include the opening cysteine and the closing phenylalanine or tryptophan. The D gene is left open where the match is weak. A clone size is listed for some rows: how often the clone was seen (once, few, many), or a class if it is expanded.

TRBJ1-1 | - | TRBV7-2 | few | CASSLTWWNTEAFF | TGTGCCAGCAGCTTAACCTGGTGGAACACTGAAGCTTTCTTT
TRBJ2-2 | - | TRBV5-1 | many | CASSSFSGELFF | TGCGCCAGCAGCTCATTCAGTGGGGAGCTGTTTTTT
TRBJ2-1 | - | TRBV7-2 | - | CASGGSLGNEQFF | TGTGCCAGCGGGGGGTCCTTGGGGAATGAGCAGTTCTTC
TRBJ2-3 | - | TRBV19 | - | CASSIADAQYF | TGTGCCAGTAGTATAGCGGATGCGCAGTATTTT
TRBJ1-6 | TRBD1 | TRBV6-1 | many | CASSRDRSNSPLHF | TGTGCCAGCAGCCGGGACAGGTCAAATTCACCCCTCCACTTT
TRBJ1-2 | TRBD1 | TRBV28 | few | CASIKEHRGLRGGYTF | TGTGCCAGCATTAAAGAACACAGGGGCCTACGGGGTGGCTACACCTTC
TRBJ1-1 | - | TRBV7-8 | - | CASSTSFYVTTEAFF | TGTGCCAGCAGCACTTCGTTCTACGTGACCACTGAAGCTTTCTTT
TRBJ2-2 | - | TRBV7-9 | - | CASSYKKGRNTGELFF | TGTGCCAGCAGCTATAAGAAGGGTCGAAACACCGGGGAGCTGTTTTTT
TRBJ2-7 | - | TRBV7-9 | - | CASSREREQYF | TGTGCCAGCAGCAGGGAGCGCGAGCAGTACTTC
TRBJ1-6 | TRBD1 | TRBV27 | - | CASSVKQGLGSNSPLHF | TGTGCCAGCAGCGTGAAACAGGGGTTGGGGTCCAATTCACCCCTCCACTTT
TRBJ1-6 | TRBD1 | TRBV7-3 | few | CASSPQGGNSPLHF | TGTGCCAGCAGCCCACAGGGGGGAAATTCACCCCTCCACTTT
TRBJ2-1 | - | TRBV5-1 | many | CASALAGVSYNEQFF | TGCGCCAGCGCTTTGGCAGGCGTCTCCTACAATGAGCAGTTCTTC
TRBJ2-3 | - | TRBV5-6 | few | CASSWDLGADTQYF | TGTGCCAGCAGCTGGGACCTTGGGGCGGATACGCAGTATTTT
TRBJ2-1 | TRBD2 | TRBV4-1 | few | CASSQWAGTSYYNEQFF | TGCGCCAGCAGCCAATGGGCCGGGACTAGCTACTACAATGAGCAGTTCTTC
TRBJ2-5 | TRBD2 | TRBV9 | once | CACSARLAGQETQYF | TGTGCCTGCAGCGCCCGACTAGCGGGACAAGAGACCCAGTACTTC
TRBJ2-1 | - | TRBV5-1 | few | CASSLGARNEQFF | TGCGCCAGCAGCTTGGGGGCTAGGAATGAGCAGTTCTTC
TRBJ1-1 | - | TRBV7-9 | - | CASTRGDNTEAFF | TGTGCCAGCACAAGGGGGGATAACACTGAAGCTTTCTTT
TRBJ2-5 | TRBD1 | TRBV4-3 | many | CASSRDRGETQYF | TGCGCCAGCAGCCGGGACAGGGGGGAGACCCAGTACTTC
TRBJ2-2 | TRBD1 | TRBV12-3/TRBV12-4 | few | CASSPRTGGVPGELFF | TGTGCCAGCAGTCCGAGGACAGGGGGCGTCCCCGGGGAGCTGTTTTTT
TRBJ2-1 | TRBD2 | TRBV12-3/TRBV12-4 | few | CASRPEPGGAYNEQFF | TGTGCCAGCAGACCCGAGCCCGGGGGGGCCTACAATGAGCAGTTCTTC
TRBJ2-1 | TRBD2 | TRBV5-1 | many | CASSLSRGGYNEQFF | TGCGCCAGCAGCTTGTCTCGCGGGGGGTACAATGAGCAGTTCTTC
TRBJ1-1 | TRBD1 | TRBV15 | few | CATSRAGGDMNTEAFF | TGTGCCACCAGCAGAGCAGGGGGGGACATGAACACTGAAGCTTTCTTT